This T cell receptor beta chain originates from a study of T cell changes during pregnancy in multiple sclerosis. V was clipped by 6 bases and J by 6 bases, with 12 bases between them. The length of the CDR3 is 13 residues. The germline CDR1 and CDR2 sequences are SNHLY and FYNNEI. Produced via immunoSEQ multiplex PCR; TCRdb's table is partial and in-frame only. The profile covers approximately 50,000 clones, with approximately 91% appearing a single time and 1.3% taken by the ten largest. The J gene is TRBJ1-5, the V gene TRBV2; D unresolved. Source: peripheral blood, taken in the second trimester of pregnancy. This TCR derives from a female donor with multiple sclerosis, enrolled in a pregnancy study. This chain's CDR3 is CASREHEGQPQHF. The DNA of the CDR3 is TGTGCCAGCAGGGAACATGAGGGTCAGCCCCAGCATTTT.